This record concerns one T cell receptor beta chain sequence. PCR employed 60 Vbeta and 13 Jbeta primers. TCRdb keeps only in-frame clones here, not all; method: immunoSEQ multiplex PCR. The data show under 250,000 clones, with around 80% seen just once and 4% to 4.5% held by the top ten. This specimen belongs to a study of cytomegalovirus exposure and HLA in healthy donors. Looking at the study overall: For the 300 to 450 genotyped donors, about 81% fell within the Caucasian-associated ancestry cluster.

The germline CDR1 and CDR2 sequences are LGHNA and YSLEER. CDR3 length: 13 residues. V lost 1 base, J lost 4 bases, and 7 bases lay in between. Those who donated were healthy bone marrow donors. The chain couples TRBV4-3 to TRBJ1-1; the D is unclear. Sequenced: PBMCs. The clonotype comes from a woman aged 25 to 39 in good health and CMV-seropositive. The CDR3 DNA sequence: TGCGCCAGCAGCCAAGTTGAGTCCACTGAAGCTTTCTTT. It translates to CASSQVESTEAFF.